This T cell receptor (beta chain) was captured in a study of blood T cell repertoires in COVID-19. At the level of the study: The origin of the acute and convalescent COVID-19 samples was the United States, Italy and Spain. The cDNA or gDNA used as material had been derived from T cells, B-cell-depleted T cells, or PBMCs.

Authors' processing steps: Amplification of reference gene primers was used by the study to estimate nucleated cell counts. Clones were read by immunoSEQ multiplex PCR, and TCRdb kept only the in-frame ones, dropping some. V, J and clone size are taken as reported in that table, and D and trimming were inferred from the DNA itself. Among a few hundred thousand clones listed, roughly 80% were seen once. V was shortened by 3 bases and J by 7 bases, with 18 bases between the two germline ends. The germline V gene has CDR1 SGHDN and CDR2 FVKESK. The CDR3 length is 15 residues. This receptor was identified in a woman aged 18-29 years with acute or convalescent COVID-19. This chain links TRBV14 with TRBJ1-2, with D hard to call. The sample was peripheral blood. The CDR3 spells CASSQNPGERGGYTF. As DNA, the CDR3 is TGTGCCAGCAGCCAGAACCCTGGGGAGCGGGGTGGCTACACCTTC.